A selection of T cell receptor beta chains follows, all from one sample in a study of CD8+CD57+ T cells in acquired aplastic anemia. TCRdb independently ran MiXCR on the reads; one entry per CDR3 protein. The sample lists about 220,000 distinct CDR3 sequences, more than 40% occurring once. The source material was sorted CD4+, CD8+, or CD8+CD57+ T cells (not recorded which) from PBMCs. These receptor sequences come from a human donor with aplastic anemia. CDR3s include the opening cysteine and the closing phenylalanine or tryptophan. A D gene is named only where the DNA matches it firmly. The size entry is marked missing in some rows and otherwise reads once, few, many or a size class.

many | TRBJ1-5 | TRBV10-3 | TRBD1 | TGTGCCATCAGTGAGTCGACAGGGGATGAACAGCCCCAGCATTTT | CAISESTGDEQPQHF
- | TRBJ1-2 | TRBV25-1 | - | TGTGCCAGCAGTGATTACGACGTTAACTATGGCTACACCTTC | CASSDYDVNYGYTF
many | TRBJ2-3 | TRBV7-9 | TRBD2 | TGTGCCAGCAGCCCACTCACTAGCGGGAGTTTTACAGATACGCAGTATTTT | CASSPLTSGSFTDTQYF
few | TRBJ2-1 | TRBV9 | TRBD2 | TGTGCCAGCAGCGAAACTAGCGGGAGGGCTGGGGGGGGCAATGAGCAGCTCTTC | CASSETSGRAGGGNEQLF
- | TRBJ1-1 | TRBV30 | - | TGTGCCTGGAGTCAGGGAATTAACACTGAAGCTTTCTTT | CAWSQGINTEAFF
many | TRBJ2-1 | TRBV20-1 | - | TGCAGTGCTAGAGATGGGGGCAGCCGATACAATGAGCAGTTCTTC | CSARDGGSRYNEQFF
once | TRBJ2-5 | TRBV4-3 | TRBD1 | TGCGCCAGCAGCCAAACCCAAGGACAGGACCAAGAGACCCAGTACTTC | CASSQTQGQDQETQYF
few | TRBJ2-3 | TRBV6-5 | TRBD1 | TGTGCCAGCAGCAAAACAACAGGGGGAAACACAGATACGCAGTATTTT | CASSKTTGGNTDTQYF
- | TRBJ1-1 | TRBV20-1 | - | TGCAGTGCTAGCTTCGGGACAGAAGCTTTCTTT | CSASFGTEAFF
few | TRBJ1-3 | TRBV29-1 | - | TGCAGCGTTGTCTCTGGAAACACCATATATTTT | CSVVSGNTIYF
- | TRBJ2-5 | TRBV20-1 | - | TGCAGTGCCCCCCGGCGAGGGTTGAGAGAGACCCAGTACTTC | CSAPRRGLRETQYF
- | TRBJ2-3 | TRBV7-2 | TRBD1 | TGTGCCAGCAGTTATGGGACAGGGGCAGATACGCAGTATTTT | CASSYGTGADTQYF
many | TRBJ2-7 | TRBV7-9 | TRBD1 | TGTGCCAGCAGCGATCCGGGACAGGGGGGTTACGAGCAGTACTTC | CASSDPGQGGYEQYF
few | TRBJ2-7 | TRBV28 | - | TGTGCCAGCAGTTTATGGGGTAGCGGAGCCTACGAGCAGTACTTC | CASSLWGSGAYEQYF
- | TRBJ2-3 | TRBV15 | - | TGTGCCACCAGCAATTGGGGAGGTCGTGGCACAGATACGCAGTATTTT | CATSNWGGRGTDTQYF
- | TRBJ2-5 | TRBV29-1 | - | TGCAGCGCCGAGGAGACCATCACCTACCGAGAGACCCAGTACTTC | CSAEETITYRETQYF
- | TRBJ2-3 | TRBV5-1 | - | TGCGCCAGCAGCATCACTACTAGCACAGATACGCAGTATTTT | CASSITTSTDTQYF
- | TRBJ2-7 | TRBV11-2 | - | TGTGCCAGCAGTCGTATGGACGGAGGTTACGAGCAGTACTTC | CASSRMDGGYEQYF
- | TRBJ1-1 | TRBV27 | - | TGTGCCAGCAGTATATCTCGCTGGTCTAGCACTGAAGCTTTCTTT | CASSISRWSSTEAFF
- | TRBJ1-6 | TRBV19 | - | TGTGCCAGTAGCGAGGGGGGGGTTGATAATTCACCCCTCCACTTT | CASSEGGVDNSPLHF
- | TRBJ2-5 | TRBV2 | - | TGTGCCAGCCACAGGGACCAAGAGACCCAGTACTTC | CASHRDQETQYF
- | TRBJ1-6 | TRBV12-3/TRBV12-4 | - | TGTGCCAGCAGTCTTAGGATCGGGAATTCACTCCTCCACTTT | CASSLRIGNSLLHF
- | TRBJ2-3 | TRBV7-9 | - | TGTGCCAGCAGCCGTAGACCAGGGTCGGATACGCAGTATTTT | CASSRRPGSDTQYF